One and the same sample provided the 5 T cell receptor beta chains below, sequenced in a study of identical twins. TCRdb reprocessed the 5' RACE reads via MiXCR and lists one record per CDR3 protein. Here the sample spans under 350,000 distinct CDR3 sequences, 8% to 9.5% being singletons. These data also featured in a second study, about yellow fever vaccine responses in identical twins.

The specimen sequenced was CD8+ T cells sorted from blood. Receptor source: a woman under 30 in good health.

This clonotype was picked up a small number of times. The chain joins TRBV6-5 to TRBJ2-2, with 15 nucleotides matching TRBD2. V was pared by 2 bases and J by 4 bases, with 5 bases of the junction left unmatched. There are 18 residues in the CDR3. Germline lookup yields CDR1 MNHEY and CDR2 SVGAGI. CDR3: CASSYRTSGRARTGELFF. CDR3 coding DNA: TGTGCCAGCAGTTACCGGACTAGCGGGAGGGCCCGCACCGGGGAGCTGTTTTTT.

The CDR3 is CATSRTLGLDGEQFF. The CDR3 DNA sequence: TGTGCCACCAGCAGAACTCTAGGACTAGATGGTGAGCAGTTCTTC. The chain is built from TRBV15 and TRBJ2-1; 7 bases match TRBD2. The CDR3 length is 15 residues. Germline-derived CDR1 and CDR2 are LNHNV and YYDKDF (reference sequence). After removal of 2 bases from V and 9 bases from J, the junction contained 10 bases not matched to a gene.

This clonotype was counted only a few times. V gene TRBV15 combines with J gene TRBJ1-5, with D possibly matching TRBD1 (5 bases). This CDR3 is built from 14 residues. Germline values: CDR1 LNHNV, CDR2 YYDKDF (reference sequence). Trimming left V 3 bases short and J 4 bases short, with 10 bases between. The CDR3 sequence: CATSSPGNNQPQHF. CDR3 sequence (DNA): TGTGCCACCAGCAGTCCAGGGAATAATCAGCCCCAGCATTTT.

In DNA, the CDR3 is TGTGCCAGCAGTGCCGGGACAGACGCTTTCTTT. It codes for CASSAGTDAFF. The chain recombines TRBV12-3 or TRBV12-4 with TRBJ1-1; the match to TRBD1 covers 7 bases. With 5 bases clipped from V and 11 bases from J, the junction kept 5 bases outside the gene matches. The CDR3 is made up of 11 amino acids.

This clonotype was observed at least ten times. The chain uses TRBV7-9 and TRBJ2-3; 10 bases align to TRBD2. This CDR3 region has 15 residues. V lost 5 bases, J lost 2 bases, and 4 bases stayed unmatched. Germline CDR1 is SEHNR and CDR2 is FQNEAQ (reference sequence). The CDR3: CASSQLAGNTDTQYF. In DNA form, the CDR3 reads TGTGCCAGCAGCCAACTAGCGGGGAACACAGATACGCAGTATTTT.